Described below is a single TCR beta chain sequence and its context. Libraries were prepared by immunoSEQ multiplex PCR; TCRdb keeps only in-frame clonotypes and omits some of them. Altogether some 280,000 clones are present, about 94% being singletons, with the ten largest covering roughly 0.6%. CDR1 is SQVTM and CDR2 is ANQGSEA in the germline V gene. CDR3 length: 15 amino acids. The germline V and J ends were trimmed by 7 bases and 3 bases, with 21 bases remaining between them. This sample was included in a study of T cell responses to AZD1222 COVID-19 vaccine. The origin of this receptor is an adult who received the AZD1222 COVID-19 vaccine. The starting material was peripheral blood, obtained 28 days after the second AZD1222 dose. V gene TRBV29-1 combines with J gene TRBJ1-1; unclear D gene. In nucleotides, the CDR3 is TGCAGCGCCGGGATGTCAGAGGCCCCGGACACTGAAGCTTTCTTT. Translated: CSAGMSEAPDTEAFF.